The 21 T cell receptor beta chains below were found in one sample sequenced in a study of blood T cell repertoires in COVID-19. Libraries were prepared by immunoSEQ multiplex PCR; TCRdb keeps only in-frame clonotypes and omits some of them. This sample has roughly 300,000 clones, with 80% to 90% found just once. The sequenced material came from PBMCs or T cells enriched from blood (not recorded which). The receptors derive from a woman in her 40s with acute COVID-19.

The genes are TRBV19 and TRBJ2-7, with 10 nucleotides matching TRBD2. CDR3 length equals 15 residues. Germline lookup yields CDR1 LNHDA and CDR2 SQIVND (reference sequence). J gave up 4 bases and V 3 bases, and 6 bases lay outside the gene matches. As DNA, the CDR3 is TGTGCCAGTAGTATCGGGCTAGCGGGGGCATACGAGCAGTACTTC. It is translated as CASSIGLAGAYEQYF.

The chain couples TRBV11-3 to TRBJ2-1; the D gene is possibly TRBD1 (5 bases). The CDR3 is made up of 17 amino acids. The germline gives CDR1 SGHNT, CDR2 YENEEA. The ends were cut back, 2 bases at V and 5 bases at J, with 19 bases in the middle. CDR3 nucleotide sequence: TGTGCCAGCAGCTTATTATCGGGCAGGGTTGGGAACAATGAGCAGTTCTTC. Residues: CASSLLSGRVGNNEQFF.

This rearrangement joins TRBV7-8 to TRBJ1-5; D call uncertain. This CDR3 has 15 amino acids. Germline V gene data show CDR1 as SGHVS and CDR2 as FQNEAQ. The V gene lost 5 bases and the J gene lost 3 bases, with 14 bases spanning the gap. The CDR3 DNA reads as TGTGCCAGCAGCCCCACAGACCCCAACAATCAGCCCCAGCATTTT. This sequence encodes CASSPTDPNNQPQHF.

The gene calls are TRBV19 and TRBJ2-7; D may be TRBD1 (5 bases). The germline CDR1 and CDR2 sequences are LNHDA and SQIVND (reference sequence). Trimming stripped 1 base from V and 1 base from J, with 11 bases between. The length of the CDR3 is 15 residues. CDR3 sequence: CASSIAGPSSYEQYF. CDR3 bases: TGTGCCAGTAGTATAGCAGGGCCCTCTTCCTACGAGCAGTACTTC.

The genes are TRBV28 and TRBJ2-3; D possibly corresponds to TRBD2 (6 bases). Germline assignment: CDR1 MDHEN and CDR2 SYDVKM. CDR3 length equals 15 residues. V shed 3 bases and J shed 6 bases, with 16 bases lying between them. The CDR3 here is CASSLRSAGPDTQYF. The CDR3 bases are TGTGCCAGCAGTTTGCGGTCAGCGGGTCCTGATACGCAGTATTTT.

V is TRBV7-9 and J is TRBJ1-3, with D possibly matching TRBD1 (5 bases). The length of the CDR3 is 16 residues. V was trimmed by 1 base and J by 0 bases, leaving 10 bases between them. Germline CDR1 is SEHNR and CDR2 is FQNEAQ (reference sequence). CDR3 region: CASSLEQGISGNTIYF. The CDR3 coding sequence is TGTGCCAGCAGCTTAGAGCAGGGCATCTCTGGAAACACCATATATTTT. The complete variable domain, with remaining parts taken from reference TRBV7-9 and TRBJ1-3, reads DTGVSQNPRHKITKRGQNVTFRCDPISEHNRLYWYRQTLGQGPEFLTYFQNEAQLEKSRLLSDRFSAERPKGSFSTLEIQRTEQGDSAMYLCASSLEQGISGNTIYFGEGSWLTVV.

Turning to this clone: The sample has other DNA sequences that encode this CDR3 too. V is TRBV6-5 and J is TRBJ1-3; the match to TRBD1 covers 7 bases. V was clipped by 4 bases and J by 4 bases; unmatched bases: 4. CDR1 MNHEY and CDR2 SVGAGI come from the germline V gene. CDR3 length equals 14 residues. CDR3 amino acids: CASSSTGAGNTIYF. CDR3 DNA: TGTGCCAGCAGTTCCACAGGGGCCGGAAACACCATATATTTT.

The V gene is TRBV5-1, the J gene TRBJ2-3; weak D call: TRBD1 (5 bases). Germline CDR1 and CDR2: SGHRS and YFSETQ. Trimming cost V 0 bases and J 4 bases, with 12 bases left between them. The CDR3 has 15 amino acids. CDR3: CASSLEGRAADTQYF. The CDR3 DNA reads as TGCGCCAGCAGCTTGGAGGGCAGGGCGGCAGATACGCAGTATTTT.

The chain combines TRBV19 with TRBJ2-7; 9 nucleotides match TRBD1. V was clipped by 4 bases and J by 0 bases; unmatched bases: 7. Germline assignment: CDR1 LNHDA and CDR2 SQIVND (reference sequence). This CDR3 contains 16 residues. The CDR3 protein is CASSNPGTGNSYEQYF. The CDR3 DNA follows: TGTGCCAGTAGTAACCCCGGGACAGGGAACTCCTACGAGCAGTACTTC.

This clone was picked up a small number of times. The rearrangement uses TRBV5-5 and TRBJ1-2, with TRBD1 matching over 9 bases. The CDR3 has 15 residues. CDR1 is SGHKS, CDR2 YYEKEE, per germline (reference sequence). V shed 0 bases, J shed 8 bases, and the junction held 8 bases outside the gene matches. The CDR3 sequence: CASSLGTGVVMGYTF. CDR3 nucleotide sequence: TGTGCCAGCAGCTTGGGGACAGGGGTTGTGATGGGCTACACCTTC.

In this sample, this clone turned up a few times. The V gene is TRBV28, the J gene TRBJ2-2; 9 nucleotides agree with TRBD2. In germline, CDR1 is MDHEN, CDR2 SYDVKM. V shed 7 bases and J 7 bases; nucleotides not matched to a gene: 16. This CDR3 comprises 17 residues. The CDR3 region is CASTPPGLAGRNGELFF. CDR3 DNA: TGTGCCAGCACTCCCCCCGGGCTAGCGGGACGGAACGGGGAGCTGTTTTTT.

The rearrangement links TRBV19 to TRBJ1-5, with a possible D match to TRBD1 (5 bases). This CDR3 is 18 amino acids long. Germline lookup yields CDR1 LNHDA and CDR2 SQIVND (reference sequence). The ends were cut back, 3 bases at V and 7 bases at J, with 25 bases in the middle. CDR3 in DNA: TGTGCCAGTAGTATCGAGCTCAGACAGTCCCCCAAATCGCAGCCCCAGCATTTT. Protein product: CASSIELRQSPKSQPQHF.

This chain connects TRBV28 to TRBJ1-1, with 12 bases identical to TRBD1. Germline trimming cut 5 bases from V and 7 bases from J; bases unmatched to any gene: 17. Germline lookup yields CDR1 MDHEN and CDR2 SYDVKM. The CDR3 is 18 amino acids. The CDR3 spells CASSITGTGGASFYEAFF. CDR3 DNA: TGTGCCAGCAGTATCACCGGGACAGGGGGCGCCTCTTTCTATGAAGCTTTCTTT. The full variable domain, in which reference TRBV28 and TRBJ1-1 provide the parts outside the CDR3, is DVKVTQSSRYLVKRTGEKVFLECVQDMDHENMFWYRQDPGLGLRLIYFSYDVKMKEKGDIPEGYSVSREKKERFSLILESASTNQTSMYLCASSITGTGGASFYEAFFGQGTRLTVV.

The rearrangement uses TRBV13 and TRBJ1-1; 8 bases are a match to TRBD1. After removal of 5 bases from V and 0 bases from J, the junction contained 8 bases not matched to a gene. Germline V CDR1 and CDR2: PRHDT, FYEKMQ (reference sequence). The CDR3 runs 16 residues. The CDR3 nucleotides are TGTGCCAGCAGCCCCGGGACAGGACGATTGAACACTGAAGCTTTCTTT. Its translation is CASSPGTGRLNTEAFF.

The chain carries TRBV4-2 and TRBJ1-1; 11 bases agree with TRBD1. The CDR3 sequence is 15 residues long. Per the germline V gene, CDR1 is LGHNA and CDR2 is YNFKEQ. Trimming at V came to 0 bases and at J to 10 bases, leaving 7 bases not matched to a gene. Here the CDR3 DNA reads TGTGCCAGCAGCCAAGACCAAGGGACAGGGGGGCGAGCTTTCTTT. Encoded protein: CASSQDQGTGGRAFF.

This rearrangement joins TRBV5-4 to TRBJ2-1; D is possibly TRBD2 (5 bases). Germline V gives CDR1 SGHNT, CDR2 YYREEE (reference sequence). Deletions cut 0 bases from V and 12 bases from J, with 13 bases between. The CDR3 totals 13 residues. CDR3 amino acids: CASSLASGVRQFF. DNA for the CDR3: TGTGCCAGCAGCTTGGCCTCCGGGGTGAGGCAGTTCTTC.

The chain employs TRBV2 and TRBJ1-4; D gene unclear. The V and J ends lost 7 bases and 8 bases respectively, with 11 bases between them. Germline CDR1 and CDR2: SNHLY and FYNNEI. The CDR3 contains 12 residues. CDR3 protein: CASNDGVEKLFF. The DNA of the CDR3 is TGTGCCAGCAACGACGGAGTAGAAAAACTGTTTTTT.

This chain uses TRBV7-9 with TRBJ2-7, with D possibly TRBD2 on 5 matching bases. CDR1 is SEHNR, CDR2 FQNEAQ, per germline (reference sequence). Trimming removed 5 bases from V and 2 bases from J, with 16 bases in between. This CDR3 comprises 15 residues. CDR3 residues: CASSNGLVAAYEQYF. For the CDR3, the DNA is TGTGCCAGCAGCAACGGACTGGTCGCCGCCTACGAGCAGTACTTC.

The V call is TRBV4-3, the J call TRBJ1-3, with 7 nucleotides matching TRBD1. CDR1 is LGHNA, CDR2 YSLEER, per germline. The V segment lost 2 bases and the J segment 4 bases; nucleotides outside the gene matches: 5. The CDR3 runs 15 residues. The CDR3 nucleotides are TGCGCCAGCAGCCAACTTACAGGGGACGGAAACACCATATATTTT. This gives the protein CASSQLTGDGNTIYF.

This clone was picked up a small number of times. The chain recombines TRBV7-2 with TRBJ1-2; 7 nucleotides align to TRBD1. The CDR3 is 18 residues long. Unmatched junction bases numbered 13, after V lost 1 base and J lost 2 bases. Per germline, CDR1 SGHTA and CDR2 FQGNSA. CDR3 sequence reads: CASSLEGQLSPTNYGYTF. In DNA form, the CDR3 reads TGTGCCAGCAGCTTAGAGGGACAGCTCAGCCCCACGAACTATGGCTACACCTTC.

The chain has TRBV4-3 and TRBJ1-5, with TRBD1 identical over 9 bases. Unmatched junction bases numbered 5, after V lost 4 bases and J lost 4 bases. The CDR3 loop spans 15 amino acids. Germline V gene lookup returns CDR1 LGHNA and CDR2 YSLEER. The CDR3 sequence: CASSLTQGANQPQHF. The CDR3 coding sequence is TGCGCCAGCAGCCTAACACAGGGGGCTAATCAGCCCCAGCATTTT.